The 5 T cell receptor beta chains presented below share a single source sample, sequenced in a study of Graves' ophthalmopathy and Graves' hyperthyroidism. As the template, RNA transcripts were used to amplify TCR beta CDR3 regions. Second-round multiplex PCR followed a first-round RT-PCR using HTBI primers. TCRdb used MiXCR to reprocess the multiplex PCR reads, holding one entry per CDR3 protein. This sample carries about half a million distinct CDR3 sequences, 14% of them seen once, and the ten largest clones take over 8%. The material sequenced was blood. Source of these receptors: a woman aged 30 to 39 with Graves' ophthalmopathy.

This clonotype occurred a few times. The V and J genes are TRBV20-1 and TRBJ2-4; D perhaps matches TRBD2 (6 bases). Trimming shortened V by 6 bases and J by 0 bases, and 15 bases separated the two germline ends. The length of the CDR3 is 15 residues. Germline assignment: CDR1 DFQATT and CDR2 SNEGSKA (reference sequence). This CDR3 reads CSAQEAGGAKNIQYF. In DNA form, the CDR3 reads TGCAGTGCCCAAGAAGCCGGGGGAGCCAAAAACATTCAGTACTTC.

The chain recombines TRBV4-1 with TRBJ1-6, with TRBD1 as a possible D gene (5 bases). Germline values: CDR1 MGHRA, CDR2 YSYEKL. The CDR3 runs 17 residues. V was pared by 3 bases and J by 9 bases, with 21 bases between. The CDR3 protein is CASSQATGTVYRSPLHF. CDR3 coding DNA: TGCGCCAGCAGCCAGGCAACCGGGACCGTCTACCGTTCACCCCTCCACTTT.

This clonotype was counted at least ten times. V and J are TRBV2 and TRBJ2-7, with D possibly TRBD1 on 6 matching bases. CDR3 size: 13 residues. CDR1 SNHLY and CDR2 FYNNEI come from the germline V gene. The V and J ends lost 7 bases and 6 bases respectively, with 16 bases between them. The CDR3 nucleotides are TGTGCCAGCACCAACGAAATACAGGGCGAGCAGTACTTC. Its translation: CASTNEIQGEQYF.

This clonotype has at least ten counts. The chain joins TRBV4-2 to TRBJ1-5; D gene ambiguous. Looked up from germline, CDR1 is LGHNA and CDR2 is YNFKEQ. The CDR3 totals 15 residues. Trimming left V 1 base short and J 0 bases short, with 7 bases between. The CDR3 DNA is TGTGCCAGCAGCCAAGCAGTATATAGCAATCAGCCCCAGCATTTT. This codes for CASSQAVYSNQPQHF.

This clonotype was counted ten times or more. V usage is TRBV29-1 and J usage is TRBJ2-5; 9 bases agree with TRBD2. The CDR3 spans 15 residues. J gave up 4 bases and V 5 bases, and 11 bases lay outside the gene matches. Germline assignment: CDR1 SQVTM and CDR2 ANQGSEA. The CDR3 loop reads CSVLMVAGDIETQYF. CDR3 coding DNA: TGCAGCGTTCTTATGGTAGCGGGAGATATAGAGACCCAGTACTTC.